The 17 T cell receptor beta chains below were found in one sample sequenced in a study of Ad26.COV2.S vaccination and SARS-CoV-2 variants. The assay was immunoSEQ multiplex PCR, and TCRdb's table has in-frame clones only and misses some. The table shows more than 250,000 clones, with approximately 89% occurring only once. Treatment indicated: 19 received Ad26.COV2.S at low or high dose, single or two shots; about five received placebo; per-sample allocation not given. Sample collection was performed on day 63 after the first vaccine or placebo injection. The sample in question was peripheral blood, obtained in a trial of Ad26.COV2.S vaccine versus placebo. The receptors derive from a person aged 18-65 years who received the Ad26.COV2.S COVID-19 vaccine or a placebo.

The J gene is TRBJ2-5, the V gene TRBV4-3; 10 bases map to TRBD2. This CDR3 comprises 17 residues. Germline V gene data show CDR1 as LGHNA and CDR2 as YSLEER. Germline trimming cut 0 bases from V and 2 bases from J; bases unmatched to any gene: 6. The CDR3 region has the DNA TGCGCCAGCAGCCAAGATCGGGCTAGCGGGGGTCAAGAGACCCAGTACTTC. The encoded protein is CASSQDRASGGQETQYF.

The gene calls are TRBV9 and TRBJ1-1, with 9 bases matching TRBD1. Losses at the gene ends were 4 bases for V and 1 base for J; bases not matched to a gene: 2. Germline V gene sequence: CDR1 SGDLS, CDR2 YYNGEE. The length of the CDR3 is 14 residues. The CDR3 DNA sequence: TGTGCCAGCAGCCGGGGACAGGGGAACACTGAAGCTTTCTTT. Residues: CASSRGQGNTEAFF.

V gene TRBV7-3 combines with J gene TRBJ2-2, with D uncertain. Germline V gene sequence: CDR1 SGHTA, CDR2 FQGTGA. With 1 base removed from V and 0 bases from J, the gap between germline ends came to 9 bases. The CDR3 runs 16 residues. The CDR3 reads CASSLMSLANTGELFF. The CDR3 DNA sequence: TGTGCCAGCAGCTTAATGTCGTTGGCGAACACCGGGGAGCTGTTTTTT.

The genes are TRBV5-6 and TRBJ1-1; 9 bases are a match to TRBD1. Germline lookup yields CDR1 SGHDT and CDR2 YYEEEE. The CDR3 extends over 13 amino acids. The J segment lost 5 bases and the V segment lost 6 bases, leaving 5 bases of the junction unmatched. CDR3 nucleotide sequence: TGTGCCAGCAACGGACAGGGGTGGACTGAAGCTTTCTTT. This encodes CASNGQGWTEAFF.

V usage is TRBV24-1 and J usage is TRBJ2-2, with a weak D call TRBD1 (6 bases). This CDR3 is built from 13 residues. Per germline, CDR1 KGHDR and CDR2 SFDVKD. V was pared by 12 bases and J by 2 bases, with 12 bases between. The CDR3 protein is CAAQGTNTGELFF. The CDR3 DNA is TGTGCCGCGCAAGGGACAAACACCGGGGAGCTGTTTTTT.

The J gene is TRBJ1-5, the V gene TRBV23-1; D uncertain. TRBV23-1 is identified as an open reading frame with a role that is uncertain. CDR3 size: 18 residues. The V end lost 3 bases, the J end lost 4 bases, and 22 bases lay between the germline ends. The CDR3 nucleotides read TGCGCCAGCAGTCAGGGTGGACGTCCTCGAAAAGCTAATCAGCCCCAGCATTTT. Translation gives CASSQGGRPRKANQPQHF.

CDR3 amino acids: CASSLLTNTEAFF. CDR3 in DNA: TGTGCCAGCAGCTTACTGACGAACACTGAAGCTTTCTTT. V is TRBV7-9 and J is TRBJ1-1; D ambiguous. Trimming removed 2 bases at V and 1 base at J, with 5 bases between. The CDR3 has 13 amino acids. Germline V CDR1 and CDR2: SEHNR, FQNEAQ (reference sequence).

The chain carries TRBV7-6 and TRBJ1-3; TRBD1 matches 8 bases. The CDR3 length is 16 residues. Germline V gene lookup returns CDR1 SGHVS and CDR2 FNYEAQ. The V and J ends lost 5 bases and 4 bases, in that order; junction bases with no gene match: 10. CDR3 nucleotides: TGTGCCAGCAGCACCTTCGGGACAGGCGACGGAAACACCATATATTTT. Translation: CASSTFGTGDGNTIYF.

On this clone itself: The junction departs from the called germline gene at one end, perhaps through a read error. The chain is built from TRBV7-7 and TRBJ2-3, with 12 positions matching TRBD2. The CDR3 is made up of 16 amino acids. Germline values: CDR1 SSHAT, CDR2 FNYEAQ (reference sequence). The CDR3 region has the DNA TGTGCTAGCAGCGCCGGACTAGCGGGGCGTATGGATACGCAGTATTTT. Translated, it gives CASSAGLAGRMDTQYF.

V and J are TRBV5-4 and TRBJ1-1; D is possibly TRBD1 (5 bases). Germline V gene data show CDR1 as SGHNT and CDR2 as YYREEE (reference sequence). The CDR3 runs to 12 residues. Trimming shortened V by 4 bases and J by 4 bases, and 8 bases separated the two germline ends. The CDR3 loop reads CASSRGGTEAFF. The CDR3 DNA follows: TGTGCCAGCAGCCGTGGGGGCACTGAAGCTTTCTTT.

The chain employs TRBV27 and TRBJ2-3; 7 bases are a match to TRBD1. Trimming cost V 4 bases and J 4 bases; bases outside gene matches: 8. Germline CDR1 is MNHEY and CDR2 is SMNVEV (reference sequence). This CDR3 comprises 15 residues. The CDR3 bases are TGTGCCAGCAGTTCCAAGACAGGGCGATCAGATACGCAGTATTTT. Translating it yields CASSSKTGRSDTQYF.

This chain links TRBV6-5 with TRBJ2-3; perhaps TRBD2 as D (6 bases). Trimming left V 0 bases short and J 5 bases short, with 12 bases between. The CDR3 is made up of 15 amino acids. The germline gives CDR1 MNHEY, CDR2 SVGAGI. CDR3 DNA sequence: TGTGCCAGCAGTTACTCATTCGGGAGACAAGATACGCAGTATTTT. It encodes CASSYSFGRQDTQYF.

The chain recombines TRBV6-2 or TRBV6-3 with TRBJ2-5, with TRBD1 as a possible D gene (6 bases). Trimming pared 5 bases from V and 5 bases from J, leaving 12 bases between. The CDR3 runs to 13 residues. Germline loops: CDR1 MNHEY, CDR2 SVGEGT. CDR3 coding DNA: TGTGCCAGCAGTAGACAGGTTGGGGAGACCCAGTACTTC. It translates to CASSRQVGETQYF.

Concerning this clone itself: A junction end diverges from the germline sequence, so it may reflect a read error. V usage is TRBV18 and J usage is TRBJ1-1; D unclear. The CDR3 has 15 residues. The germline V gene encodes CDR1 KGHSH and CDR2 LQKENI. CDR3 amino acids: CASSPQHRGNTEAFF. CDR3 DNA sequence: TGTGCCAGCTCCCCACAACATCGGGGGAACACTGAAGCTTTCTTT. Supplemented by reference TRBV18 and TRBJ1-1, the full variable domain reads NAGVMQNPRHLVRRRGQEARLRCSPMKGHSHVYWYRQLPEEGLKFMVYLQKENIIDESGMPKERFSAEFPKEGPSILRIQQVVRGDSAAYFCASSPQHRGNTEAFFGQGTRLTVV.

The CDR3 coding sequence is TGTGCCACCAGCAGAGATCAGGAGGGATTGAACTATGGCTACACCTTC. It specifies CATSRDQEGLNYGYTF. V gene TRBV15 combines with J gene TRBJ1-2; no clear D gene. Germline assignment: CDR1 LNHNV and CDR2 YYDKDF (reference sequence). CDR3 length: 16 amino acids. V shed 0 bases and J shed 2 bases, with 13 bases lying between them.

V is TRBV3-1 (or the pseudogene TRBV3-2) and J is TRBJ1-2; D is unresolved. The CDR3 covers 14 residues. The ends were cut back, 1 base at V and 3 bases at J, with 9 bases in the middle. Per germline, CDR1 LGHDT and CDR2 YNNKEL (reference sequence). CDR3 residues: CASSQGQDYYGYTF. For the CDR3, the DNA is TGTGCCAGCAGCCAAGGTCAGGACTACTATGGCTACACCTTC.

CDR3 coding DNA: TGCGCCAGCAGCTCGGGTTCGGGAGCGGGGATCCCCGGGGAGCTGTTTTTT. Protein: CASSSGSGAGIPGELFF. The V and J genes are TRBV5-1 and TRBJ2-2; 7 positions agree with TRBD2. The CDR3 has 17 amino acids. The J segment lost 6 bases and the V segment lost 3 bases, leaving 14 bases of the junction unmatched. CDR1 is SGHRS and CDR2 is YFSETQ in the germline V gene.